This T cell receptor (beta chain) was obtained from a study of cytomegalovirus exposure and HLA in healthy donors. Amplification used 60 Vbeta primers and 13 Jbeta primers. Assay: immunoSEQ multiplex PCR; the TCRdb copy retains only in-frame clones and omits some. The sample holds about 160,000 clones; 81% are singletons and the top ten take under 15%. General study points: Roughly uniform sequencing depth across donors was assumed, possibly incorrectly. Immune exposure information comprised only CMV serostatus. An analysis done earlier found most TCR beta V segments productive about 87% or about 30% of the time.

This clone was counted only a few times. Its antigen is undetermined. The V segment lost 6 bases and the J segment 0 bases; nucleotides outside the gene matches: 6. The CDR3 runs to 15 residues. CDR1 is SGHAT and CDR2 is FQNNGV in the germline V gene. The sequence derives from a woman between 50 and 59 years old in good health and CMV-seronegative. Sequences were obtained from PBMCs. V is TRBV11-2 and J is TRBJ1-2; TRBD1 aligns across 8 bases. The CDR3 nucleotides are TGTGCCAGCAGTACGGGGACAGGAACTAACTATGGCTACACCTTC. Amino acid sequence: CASSTGTGTNYGYTF.